Below, 5 T cell receptor beta chains from the same sample are listed, as sequenced in a study of circulating CD8 cells and anti-PD-1 response in melanoma. Live CD3+CD8+TCRalphabeta+ cells were sorted into four subsets by PD-1 and/or TIGIT. TCR libraries were prepared from roughly 15 ng of total RNA with the QIAseq Immune Repertoire TCR panel. Each CDR3 protein is one row after TCRdb ran MiXCR on the reads. This sample yields about a thousand distinct CDR3 sequences, of which approximately 6.3% are seen a single time; 11% belongs to the top ten. This material consisted of CD8+ T cells from PBMCs, taken at baseline or after one month of anti-PD-1 therapy (not recorded which). The receptors were gathered from a human donor with melanoma.

This clonotype counts as medium-sized. The chain links TRBV28 to TRBJ2-7; 9 bases match TRBD1. This CDR3 is 15 amino acids long. V was clipped by 2 bases and J by 3 bases; unmatched bases: 5. Germline values: CDR1 MDHEN, CDR2 SYDVKM. For the CDR3, the DNA is TGTGCCAGCAGTTTAAGGACAGGGGATGTCTACGAGCAGTACTTC. This gives the protein CASSLRTGDVYEQYF.

In its sample, this clonotype ranks as medium-sized. The chain joins TRBV20-1 to TRBJ1-1; 8 bases are a match to TRBD1. Trimming took 6 bases from V and 8 from J; bases not matched to a gene: 8. Germline V lookup: CDR1 DFQATT, CDR2 SNEGSKA (reference sequence). The CDR3 runs to 12 residues. The CDR3 spells CSARQGLREAFF. CDR3 nucleotides: TGCAGTGCGAGACAGGGGCTCCGGGAAGCTTTCTTT.

This clonotype is classed as large (0.1 to 1%). The chain employs TRBV2 and TRBJ1-2; D unclear. The CDR3 consists of 15 residues. V lost 0 bases and J 3 bases, leaving 11 bases between the germline ends. Germline V gene lookup returns CDR1 SNHLY and CDR2 FYNNEI. The CDR3 here is CASSEAVVDYYGYTF. The CDR3 DNA sequence: TGTGCCAGCAGTGAAGCAGTAGTAGATTACTATGGCTACACCTTC.

This clonotype has more than one count but fewer than ten. One end of the junction does not line up with germline, which may come from a read error. The chain has TRBV12-3 or TRBV12-4 and TRBJ1-2; 8 positions match TRBD1. CDR3 length: 13 amino acids. The CDR3 DNA is TGCGCCAGCAGTTCCGGACAGGGAGATGGCTACACCTTC. This sequence encodes CASSSGQGDGYTF.

The chain has TRBV12-3 or TRBV12-4 and TRBJ2-1; D is ambiguous. This CDR3 region has 10 residues. V lost 6 bases, J lost 5 bases, and 2 bases lay in between. The CDR3: CASRNNEQFF. CDR3 DNA: TGTGCCAGCAGAAACAATGAGCAGTTCTTC.